The 12 T cell receptor beta chains listed next were all sequenced from one sample in a study of cytomegalovirus exposure and HLA in healthy donors. Primers included in the PCR were 60 Vbeta and 13 Jbeta primers. Libraries were prepared by immunoSEQ multiplex PCR; TCRdb keeps only in-frame clonotypes and omits some of them. With about 100,000 clones in the sample, the ten largest clones hold 5.5% to 6.5%. The specimen sequenced was PBMCs. All receptors derive from a girl between 10 and 17 years old in good health and CMV-seropositive.

As concerns this clone: The same CDR3 can be traced to other DNA sequences in this sample. The chain is built from TRBV7-9 and TRBJ1-1, with a weak D call TRBD1 (6 bases). The length of the CDR3 is 14 residues. The V end was cut by 2 bases, the J end by 0 bases, with 7 bases between. Germline lookup yields CDR1 SEHNR and CDR2 FQNEAQ (reference sequence). CDR3 region: CASSLTGLNTEAFF. The CDR3 bases are TGTGCCAGCAGCTTAACAGGGCTGAACACTGAAGCTTTCTTT.

The chain links TRBV10-3 to TRBJ2-7, with 7 bases lining up with TRBD1. CDR1 and CDR2 (germline): ENHRY, SYGVKD. V gave up 6 bases and J gave up 7 bases; unmatched junction bases: 6. The CDR3 extends over 12 amino acids. This chain's CDR3 is CAISPQGWEQYV. For the CDR3, the DNA is TGTGCCATCAGCCCACAGGGGTGGGAGCAGTACGTC.

V gene TRBV7-2 combines with J gene TRBJ2-5, with a tentative D call TRBD1 (6 bases). V was trimmed by 5 bases and J by 5 bases, leaving 21 bases between them. Per the germline V gene, CDR1 is SGHTA and CDR2 is FQGNSA. The CDR3 has 16 residues. The CDR3: CASSAEAGEWGETQYF. DNA of the CDR3: TGTGCCAGCAGCGCCGAAGCAGGGGAATGGGGGGAGACCCAGTACTTC.

The rearrangement uses TRBV29-1 and TRBJ2-3; 8 nucleotides agree with TRBD2. Trimming cost V 3 bases and J 0 bases; bases outside gene matches: 5. The CDR3 sequence is 15 residues long. Germline V gene data show CDR1 as SQVTM and CDR2 as ANQGSEA. For the CDR3, the DNA is TGCAGCGTTGACGGGACTAGTTCTAGCACAGATACGCAGTATTTT. Translating it yields CSVDGTSSSTDTQYF.

The genes are TRBV6-5 and TRBJ2-7; tentatively, D is TRBD1 (6 bases). This CDR3 is built from 15 residues. Between the trimmed V and J ends, which lost 4 bases and 1 base, there was a span of 14 bases. Germline V lookup: CDR1 MNHEY, CDR2 SVGAGI. DNA for the CDR3: TGTGCCAGCAGTTCTTCAGGGGTGGGGTCCTACGAGCAGTACTTC. Its translation is CASSSSGVGSYEQYF.

The rearrangement uses TRBV11-2 and TRBJ2-7; 9 nucleotides align to TRBD2. CDR3 length: 14 residues. V gave up 7 bases and J gave up 6 bases; unmatched junction bases: 10. Germline loops: CDR1 SGHAT, CDR2 FQNNGV. The CDR3 nucleotides are TGTGCCAGCACCAAGGGGCTAGCGGGGTTCGAGCAGTACTTC. It codes for CASTKGLAGFEQYF. The full variable domain, completed using reference TRBV11-2 and TRBJ2-7, is EAGVAQSPRYKIIEKRQSVAFWCNPISGHATLYWYQQILGQGPKLLIQFQNNGVVDDSQLPKDRFSAERLKGVDSTLKIQPAKLEDSAVYLCASTKGLAGFEQYFGPGTRLTVT.

The rearrangement links TRBV5-6 to TRBJ2-1, with TRBD1 identical over 8 bases. CDR1 is SGHDT and CDR2 is YYEEEE in the germline V gene. V was clipped by 0 bases and J by 8 bases; unmatched bases: 4. This CDR3 spans 14 amino acids. CDR3 region: CASSLDETGDEQFF. DNA of the CDR3: TGTGCCAGCAGCTTGGATGAGACAGGGGATGAGCAGTTCTTC.

V usage is TRBV11-2 and J usage is TRBJ2-5; D perhaps matches TRBD2 (6 bases). CDR1 is SGHAT, CDR2 FQNNGV, per germline. The CDR3 has 13 amino acids. The germline V and J ends were trimmed by 5 bases and 3 bases, with 10 bases remaining between them. The CDR3 nucleotides are TGTGCCAGCAGCCCGGGACTGGAAGAGACCCAGTACTTC. It yields the protein CASSPGLEETQYF.

V gene TRBV11-2 combines with J gene TRBJ1-6; D might be TRBD1 (5 bases). CDR1 SGHAT and CDR2 FQNNGV come from the germline V gene. With 2 bases removed from V and 10 bases from J, the gap between germline ends came to 15 bases. This CDR3 has 15 residues. The chain's CDR3 is CASSLFDRTPSPLHF. CDR3 nucleotide sequence: TGTGCCAGCAGCTTATTCGACAGAACACCCTCACCCCTCCACTTT.

The chain uses TRBV28 and TRBJ1-5, with a weak D call TRBD1 (5 bases). Germline CDR1 is MDHEN and CDR2 is SYDVKM. The CDR3 extends over 13 amino acids. V was clipped by 6 bases and J by 5 bases, with 11 bases between them. The CDR3 reads CASSVRAYQPQHF. The CDR3 nucleotides read TGTGCCAGCAGCGTCAGGGCCTATCAGCCCCAGCATTTT.

V and J are TRBV11-2 and TRBJ2-5, with TRBD2 matching over 13 bases. The germline CDR1 and CDR2 sequences are SGHAT and FQNNGV. V shed 10 bases, J shed 5 bases, and the junction held 7 bases outside the gene matches. The CDR3 totals 14 residues. CDR3 amino acids: CAISLAGGWETQYF. CDR3 nucleotides: TGTGCCATTTCACTAGCGGGGGGGTGGGAGACCCAGTACTTC.

This rearrangement joins TRBV9 to TRBJ1-2, with D maybe TRBD1 (5 bases). This CDR3 has 13 amino acids. Looked up from germline, CDR1 is SGDLS and CDR2 is YYNGEE. V was cut by 3 bases and J by 4 bases, with 10 bases left in between. The CDR3 reads CASSASGGYGYTF. CDR3 in DNA: TGTGCCAGCAGCGCGAGCGGGGGCTATGGCTACACCTTC.